These 15 T cell receptor beta chains came from one sample sequenced in a study of T cell responses to AZD1222 COVID-19 vaccine. This table comes from immunoSEQ multiplex PCR, and its TCRdb copy is limited to in-frame clones, with some not included. The sample shows some 40,000 clones, around 90% of them seen only once. The sample in question was peripheral blood, obtained 28 days after the second dose of the MenACWY control vaccine. These receptors all stem from an adult who received the MenACWY meningococcal vaccine as a control.

The chain couples TRBV4-1 to TRBJ1-5; TRBD1 matches at 10 bases. Germline lookup yields CDR1 MGHRA and CDR2 YSYEKL. This CDR3 comprises 15 residues. The V gene end was trimmed by 1 base and the J gene end by 10 bases; junction bases not matched to a gene: 7. The CDR3 loop is CASSQGRDRGRPQHF. The CDR3 DNA reads TGCGCCAGCAGCCAAGGGCGGGACAGGGGACGTCCCCAGCATTTT.

The chain employs TRBV18 and TRBJ2-7; D is undetermined. Per germline, CDR1 KGHSH and CDR2 LQKENI. V was cut by 2 bases and J by 1 base, with 9 bases left in between. The CDR3 totals 14 residues. The CDR3 region is CASSPTQASYEQYF. CDR3 coding DNA: TGTGCCAGCTCACCAACCCAGGCATCCTACGAGCAGTACTTC.

V gene TRBV12-5 combines with J gene TRBJ1-1; unclear D gene. V was trimmed by 6 bases and J by 6 bases, leaving 11 bases between them. This CDR3 spans 12 amino acids. Germline CDR1 and CDR2: LGHNT and FRNRAP. Here the CDR3 reads CASGLYGPEAFF. The CDR3 nucleotides are TGTGCTAGTGGCCTATACGGCCCTGAAGCTTTCTTT.

V gene TRBV2 combines with J gene TRBJ2-2; 13 nucleotides match TRBD2. The CDR3 contains 17 residues. Losses at the gene ends were 5 bases for V and 6 bases for J; bases not matched to a gene: 9. Looked up from germline, CDR1 is SNHLY and CDR2 is FYNNEI. The chain's CDR3 is CASSPGLAGVVSGELFF. The CDR3 nucleotides are TGTGCCAGCAGTCCCGGACTAGCGGGGGTCGTGTCCGGGGAGCTGTTTTTT.

The chain combines TRBV19 with TRBJ1-6; D may be TRBD1 (5 bases). With 5 bases removed from V and 1 base from J, the gap between germline ends came to 9 bases. This CDR3 contains 15 residues. The germline V gene encodes CDR1 LNHDA and CDR2 SQIVND (reference sequence). CDR3 sequence reads: CASSGGRSYNSPLHF. Here the CDR3 DNA reads TGTGCCAGTAGTGGGGGACGGTCCTATAATTCACCCCTCCACTTT. Using reference TRBV19 and TRBJ1-6 for the parts outside the CDR3, the full variable domain is DGGITQSPKYLFRKEGQNVTLSCEQNLNHDAMYWYRQDPGQGLRLIYYSQIVNDFQKGDIAEGYSVSREKKESFPLTVTSAQKNPTAFYLCASSGGRSYNSPLHFGNGTRLTVT.

The genes are TRBV30 and TRBJ2-7; D is ambiguous. This CDR3 contains 13 residues. Trimming left V 0 bases short and J 6 bases short, with 12 bases between. Germline V gene data show CDR1 as GTSNPN and CDR2 as SVGIG (reference sequence). The CDR3 here is CAWSVRPLAEQYF. The CDR3, as DNA: TGTGCCTGGAGTGTACGCCCTCTTGCCGAGCAGTACTTC.

This chain links TRBV28 with TRBJ2-3; D possibly corresponds to TRBD1 (5 bases). The germline V gene has CDR1 MDHEN and CDR2 SYDVKM. The CDR3 spans 15 residues. V shed 7 bases and J shed 2 bases, with 16 bases lying between them. The CDR3 loop reads CASNPRAGLTDTQYF. The CDR3 region has the DNA TGTGCCAGCAACCCTCGAGCAGGGCTCACAGATACGCAGTATTTT.

Here the CDR3 DNA reads TGTGCCAGTAGTATTGTGTCAGGGCTCTCCTACGAGCAGTACTTC. Its protein product is CASSIVSGLSYEQYF. The genes are TRBV19 and TRBJ2-7, with a possible D match to TRBD1 (5 bases). The CDR3 extends over 15 amino acids. Germline CDR1 LNHDA, CDR2 SQIVND (reference sequence). Trimming cost V 3 bases and J 0 bases, with 12 bases left between them.

The chain links TRBV30 to TRBJ2-7, with D possibly matching TRBD2 (6 bases). This CDR3 region has 12 residues. The V end lost 0 bases, the J end lost 4 bases, and 7 bases lay between the germline ends. CDR1 is GTSNPN, CDR2 SVGIG, per germline (reference sequence). CDR3 bases: TGTGCCTGGAGTGTAGGAGGGTACGAGCAGTACTTC. Protein product: CAWSVGGYEQYF. The full variable domain, in which reference TRBV30 and TRBJ2-7 provide the parts outside the CDR3, is SQTIHQWPATLVQPVGSPLSLECTVEGTSNPNLYWYRQAAGRGLQLLFYSVGIGQISSEVPQNLSASRPQDRQFILSSKKLLLSDSGFYLCAWSVGGYEQYFGPGTRLTVT.

The chain has TRBV24-1 and TRBJ2-7; 9 bases fit TRBD1. Germline V gives CDR1 KGHDR, CDR2 SFDVKD. V shed 7 bases, J shed 3 bases, and the junction held 3 bases outside the gene matches. This CDR3 is built from 13 residues. CDR3: CATSKTGGYEQYF. The CDR3 DNA reads TGTGCCACCAGCAAGACAGGGGGCTACGAGCAGTACTTC.

This chain connects TRBV10-2 to TRBJ1-2, with TRBD1 as a possible D gene (5 bases). Germline CDR1 reads WSHSY; CDR2 reads SAAADI. The CDR3 length is 12 residues. Trimming cost V 8 bases and J 8 bases, with 15 bases left between them. The CDR3 nucleotides are TGCGCCAGCCGCTCTGGGGGGGGAGGCTACACCTTC. Residues: CASRSGGGGYTF.

The CDR3 sequence: CSVQTGLAGHEQYF. In nucleotides, the CDR3 is TGCAGCGTACAAACCGGACTAGCGGGACACGAGCAGTACTTC. The chain recombines TRBV29-1 with TRBJ2-7, with 12 bases that match TRBD2. This CDR3 spans 14 amino acids. Per germline, CDR1 SQVTM and CDR2 ANQGSEA. V trimming: 6 bases; J trimming: 5 bases; junction bases outside the gene matches: 8.

The J gene is TRBJ2-7, the V gene TRBV28, with D maybe TRBD1 (5 bases). Trimming removed 3 bases from V and 4 bases from J, with 13 bases in between. The CDR3 runs to 14 residues. Germline V gene data show CDR1 as MDHEN and CDR2 as SYDVKM. This CDR3 reads CASSFSQGLYEQYF. The DNA of the CDR3 is TGTGCCAGCAGTTTTAGCCAGGGTCTATACGAGCAGTACTTC.

The CDR3, as DNA: TGTGCCACTAAACAGGGGCCGGGTCGAGAAGCTTTCTTT. This gives the protein CATKQGPGREAFF. V usage is TRBV25-1 and J usage is TRBJ1-1; TRBD1 agrees at 7 bases. The CDR3 extends over 13 amino acids. CDR1 is MGHDK, CDR2 SYGVNS, per germline. V dropped 10 bases and J dropped 8; count of bases not matched to a gene: 13. The entire variable domain, with the rest obtained from reference TRBV25-1 and TRBJ1-1, is as follows: EADIYQTPRYLVIGTGKKITLECSQTMGHDKMYWYQQDPGMELHLIHYSYGVNSTEKGDLSSESTVSRIRTEHFPLTLESARPSHTSQYLCATKQGPGREAFFGQGTRLTVV.

The rearrangement joins TRBV27 to TRBJ2-2; 7 nucleotides match TRBD1. Per the germline V gene, CDR1 is MNHEY and CDR2 is SMNVEV (reference sequence). This CDR3 spans 16 amino acids. The trim removed 5 bases at V and 1 base at J, leaving 7 bases unmatched. The CDR3 sequence is CASSPRQGVNTGELFF. The CDR3 DNA sequence: TGTGCCAGCAGTCCCCGGCAGGGGGTGAACACCGGGGAGCTGTTTTTT.